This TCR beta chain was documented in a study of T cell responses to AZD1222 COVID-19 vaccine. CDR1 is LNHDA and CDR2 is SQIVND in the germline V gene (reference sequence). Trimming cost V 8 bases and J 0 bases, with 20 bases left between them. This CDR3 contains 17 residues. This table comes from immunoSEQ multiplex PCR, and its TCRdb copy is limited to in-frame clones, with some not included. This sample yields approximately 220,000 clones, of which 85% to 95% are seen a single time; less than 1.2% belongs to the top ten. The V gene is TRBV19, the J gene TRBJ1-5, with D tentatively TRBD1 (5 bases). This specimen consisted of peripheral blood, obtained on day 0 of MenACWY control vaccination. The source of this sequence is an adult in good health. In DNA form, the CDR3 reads TGTGCCAGTGCCGCCGGGCAGGGCAGTCCTAGCAATCAGCCCCAGCATTTT. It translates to CASAAGQGSPSNQPQHF.